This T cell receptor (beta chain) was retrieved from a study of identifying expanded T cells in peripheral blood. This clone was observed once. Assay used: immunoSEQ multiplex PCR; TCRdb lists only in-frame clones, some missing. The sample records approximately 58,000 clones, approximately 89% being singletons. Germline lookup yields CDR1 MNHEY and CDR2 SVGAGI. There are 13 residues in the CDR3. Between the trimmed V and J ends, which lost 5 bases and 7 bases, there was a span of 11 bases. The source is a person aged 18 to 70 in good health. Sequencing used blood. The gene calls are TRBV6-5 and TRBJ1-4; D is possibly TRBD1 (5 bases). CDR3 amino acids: CASSGGGSEKLFF. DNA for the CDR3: TGTGCCAGCAGTGGCGGGGGGTCTGAAAAACTGTTTTTT.